The 30 T cell receptor beta chains below were found in one sample sequenced in a study of blood T cell repertoires in COVID-19. Generated by immunoSEQ multiplex PCR, the TCRdb table keeps only in-frame clones and is missing some. Of more than 200,000 clones listed, nearly 90% were seen once; the top ten hold 3%. Sequences were obtained from peripheral blood. All receptors derive from a man aged 18 to 29 with active or convalescent COVID-19.

This sequence joins TRBV15 and TRBJ1-6; the D is unclear. The length of the CDR3 is 12 residues. Germline V gene sequence: CDR1 LNHNV, CDR2 YYDKDF (reference sequence). Trimming took 0 bases from V and 10 from J, leaving 4 bases between them. Written as DNA, the CDR3 is TGTGCCACCAGCAGAGATAGCTCACCCCTCCACTTT. Translated, it gives CATSRDSSPLHF. The variable domain in full, completed from reference TRBV15 and TRBJ1-6, reads DAMVIQNPRYQVTQFGKPVTLSCSQTLNHNVMYWYQQKSSQAPKLLFHYYDKDFNNEADTPDNFQSRRPNTSFCFLDIRSPGLGDTAMYLCATSRDSSPLHFGNGTRLTVT.

The V gene is TRBV9, the J gene TRBJ2-2, with D possibly matching TRBD2 (7 bases). Germline-derived CDR1 and CDR2 are SGDLS and YYNGEE. V shed 3 bases and J shed 3 bases, with 12 bases lying between them. CDR3 length equals 15 residues. DNA of the CDR3: TGTGCCAGCAGCGGACGGGGGGCCGACACCGGGGAGCTGTTTTTT. Protein product: CASSGRGADTGELFF.

The J gene is TRBJ2-1, the V gene TRBV27, with unresolved D. This CDR3 contains 13 residues. Between the trimmed V and J ends, which lost 6 bases and 6 bases, there was a span of 12 bases. Germline CDR1 and CDR2: MNHEY and SMNVEV (reference sequence). The CDR3 DNA follows: TGTGCCAGCAGCATGCAGGTTGGCAATGAGCAGTTCTTC. This sequence encodes CASSMQVGNEQFF.

The gene calls are TRBV7-9 and TRBJ1-1, with 7 bases matching TRBD1. CDR1 SEHNR and CDR2 FQNEAQ come from the germline V gene (reference sequence). After removal of 1 base from V and 7 bases from J, the junction contained 3 bases not matched to a gene. The CDR3 runs to 13 residues. The chain's CDR3 is CASSLGQGGEAFF. The CDR3 DNA is TGTGCCAGCAGCTTAGGACAGGGCGGTGAAGCTTTCTTT.

This clone was detected only once. The chain uses TRBV4-3 and TRBJ2-7, with TRBD1 matching 7 bases. CDR3 length: 16 amino acids. Trimming cost V 3 bases and J 2 bases; bases outside gene matches: 10. Germline CDR1 and CDR2: LGHNA and YSLEER. The CDR3 protein is CASSHAATGTAYEQYF. The CDR3 coding sequence is TGCGCCAGCAGCCATGCCGCAACCGGGACAGCCTACGAGCAGTACTTC.

This clone was recorded a few times. V usage is TRBV5-4 and J usage is TRBJ2-2, with TRBD2 identical over 8 bases. The CDR3 is 16 amino acids. Germline CDR1 reads SGHNT; CDR2 reads YYREEE (reference sequence). Germline trimming cut 3 bases from V and 1 base from J; bases unmatched to any gene: 5. The DNA of the CDR3 is TGTGCCAGCAGCTACAGGACTAGCCGGAACACCGGGGAGCTGTTTTTT. This encodes CASSYRTSRNTGELFF.

The chain employs TRBV19 and TRBJ2-3, with 12 bases matching TRBD1. This CDR3 region has 15 residues. The germline V gene encodes CDR1 LNHDA and CDR2 SQIVND (reference sequence). Unmatched junction bases numbered 1, after V lost 4 bases and J lost 2 bases. In DNA form, the CDR3 reads TGTGCCAGTAGTACGGGACAGGGGGCCACAGATACGCAGTATTTT. Translated, it gives CASSTGQGATDTQYF.

The chain recombines TRBV4-3 with TRBJ1-2, with 7 bases aligning to TRBD1. The junction had 8 bases not matched to a gene; V was cut back by 1 base and J by 12 bases. CDR1 LGHNA and CDR2 YSLEER come from the germline V gene. This CDR3 is built from 13 residues. The CDR3 sequence: CASSQGGTALNTF. In DNA, the CDR3 is TGCGCCAGCAGCCAAGGCGGGACAGCTCTCAACACCTTC.

The genes are TRBV29-1 and TRBJ2-2; TRBD2 matches 11 bases. Germline loops: CDR1 SQVTM, CDR2 ANQGSEA. Trimming removed 8 bases from V and 0 bases from J; junction bases left unmatched: 8. The CDR3 covers 16 residues. The CDR3 protein is CSCAGTSGANTGELFF. CDR3 in DNA: TGCAGCTGTGCCGGGACTAGCGGAGCGAACACCGGGGAGCTGTTTTTT.

CDR3 residues: CASSQTGSLFSEAFF. The CDR3 region has the DNA TGCGCCAGCAGCCAGACAGGTTCTTTGTTCAGTGAAGCTTTCTTT. This sequence joins TRBV5-1 and TRBJ1-1; perhaps TRBD1 as D (6 bases). Between the trimmed V and J ends, which lost 4 bases and 7 bases, there was a span of 20 bases. The CDR3 extends over 15 amino acids. From germline, CDR1 is SGHRS and CDR2 YFSETQ.

The chain uses TRBV10-3 and TRBJ1-5; 9 bases fit TRBD1. The CDR3 contains 15 residues. J gave up 1 base and V 6 bases, and 4 bases lay outside the gene matches. Germline V gene data show CDR1 as ENHRY and CDR2 as SYGVKD. CDR3 bases: TGTGCCATCAGCCCGGACAGGGGAAGCAATCAGCCCCAGCATTTT. Its translation is CAISPDRGSNQPQHF.

This rearrangement joins TRBV6-5 to TRBJ1-1; tentatively, D is TRBD1 (5 bases). This CDR3 region has 14 residues. Per the germline V gene, CDR1 is MNHEY and CDR2 is SVGAGI. V shed 7 bases and J shed 4 bases, with 16 bases lying between them. In DNA, the CDR3 is TGTGCCAGCATACCGGCACCTAGGGGCACTGAAGCTTTCTTT. Its translation is CASIPAPRGTEAFF.

The chain employs TRBV9 and TRBJ1-6; the D gene is possibly TRBD1 (6 bases). Germline V gives CDR1 SGDLS, CDR2 YYNGEE. The CDR3 covers 14 residues. Trimming left V 4 bases short and J 7 bases short, with 12 bases between. The CDR3 reads CASSTGSGNSPLHF. CDR3 sequence (DNA): TGTGCCAGCAGCACAGGGTCTGGGAATTCACCCCTCCACTTT.

The V gene is TRBV3-1 (or the pseudogene TRBV3-2), the J gene TRBJ1-5, with D tentatively TRBD1 (5 bases). Deletions cut 0 bases from V and 9 bases from J, with 18 bases between. This CDR3 spans 16 amino acids. From germline, CDR1 is LGHDT and CDR2 YNNKEL (reference sequence). CDR3 bases: TGTGCCAGCAGCCAAGATCTGGGCAGGGCAATCTGGCCCCAGCATTTT. Translation: CASSQDLGRAIWPQHF.

CDR3 DNA sequence: TGTGCCAGCAGCCAACGCCTGGGACAGGGGGCGAGTAGGGCTAGCACTGAAGCTTTCTTT. Protein product: CASSQRLGQGASRASTEAFF. The chain recombines TRBV3-1 (or the pseudogene TRBV3-2) with TRBJ1-1; TRBD1 matches 12 bases. V was pared by 2 bases and J by 4 bases, with 17 bases of the junction left unmatched. This CDR3 is built from 20 residues. Germline V gene lookup returns CDR1 LGHDT and CDR2 YNNKEL (reference sequence).

The chain carries TRBV6-5 and TRBJ2-2; D unresolved. The CDR3 is 16 amino acids. The germline gives CDR1 MNHEY, CDR2 SVGAGI. Trimming removed 2 bases at V and 3 bases at J, with 13 bases between. CDR3 DNA sequence: TGTGCCAGCAGTTACCAGTGGGCGTCTGACACCGGGGAGCTGTTTTTT. This translates into CASSYQWASDTGELFF.

The genes are TRBV5-8 and TRBJ2-2; TRBD1 matches at 7 bases. CDR3 length: 16 residues. The germline V gene has CDR1 SGHTS and CDR2 YDEGEE. Losses at the gene ends were 2 bases for V and 3 bases for J; bases not matched to a gene: 7. CDR3 sequence (DNA): TGTGCCAGCAGCTTAGGTACAGGGGTTTACACCGGGGAGCTGTTTTTT. The encoded protein is CASSLGTGVYTGELFF.

The J gene is TRBJ1-2, the V gene TRBV7-2, with TRBD1 as a possible D gene (5 bases). Trimming took 5 bases from V and 6 from J, leaving 19 bases between them. From germline, CDR1 is SGHTA and CDR2 FQGNSA. The CDR3 is 15 amino acids. CDR3 nucleotides: TGTGCCAGCAGCGCAAGACAGACCGATTCCGATGGCTACACCTTC. Its protein product is CASSARQTDSDGYTF.

This chain joins TRBV3-1 (or the pseudogene TRBV3-2) and TRBJ2-7; tentative D call: TRBD1 (6 bases). The CDR3 totals 14 residues. With 4 bases removed from V and 3 bases from J, the gap between germline ends came to 13 bases. In germline, CDR1 is LGHDT, CDR2 YNNKEL (reference sequence). The CDR3 is CASSPRTASYEQYF. DNA of the CDR3: TGTGCCAGCAGCCCGCGGACAGCTAGCTACGAGCAGTACTTC.

The V and J genes are TRBV7-9 and TRBJ2-3, with 7 positions matching TRBD2. The CDR3 sequence is 15 residues long. CDR1 is SEHNR, CDR2 FQNEAQ, per germline (reference sequence). J was trimmed by 2 bases and V by 6 bases; bases with no gene match: 8. CDR3 DNA: TGTGCCAGCAGTCATCAGCGGGACCACACAGATACGCAGTATTTT. Protein sequence: CASSHQRDHTDTQYF.

V and J are TRBV6-6 and TRBJ1-4; 10 nucleotides match TRBD1. In germline, CDR1 is MNHNY, CDR2 SVGAGI (reference sequence). V was pared by 5 bases and J by 0 bases, with 0 bases of the junction left unmatched. There are 15 residues in the CDR3. DNA of the CDR3: TGTGCCAGCAGTGGACAGGGGGCAACTAATGAAAAACTGTTTTTT. Translating it yields CASSGQGATNEKLFF.

The chain uses TRBV2 and TRBJ2-1, with 9 nucleotides matching TRBD1. Trimming cost V 7 bases and J 7 bases; bases outside gene matches: 8. Germline loops: CDR1 SNHLY, CDR2 FYNNEI. The CDR3 sequence is 14 residues long. The CDR3 nucleotides are TGTGCCAGCACACCGGGACAGGGTGGGAATGAGCAGTTCTTC. As protein: CASTPGQGGNEQFF.

The table lists this clone with a few counts. V and J are TRBV5-6 and TRBJ1-4, with D maybe TRBD1 (5 bases). The V end was cut by 1 base, the J end by 12 bases, with 13 bases between. CDR1 and CDR2 (germline): SGHDT, YYEEEE. The CDR3 loop spans 13 amino acids. The chain's CDR3 is CASSLIRGGELFF. The CDR3 DNA sequence: TGTGCCAGCAGCTTGATTCGAGGAGGGGAACTGTTTTTT.

The J gene is TRBJ2-1, the V gene TRBV5-6; 9 bases agree with TRBD2. CDR1 is SGHDT, CDR2 YYEEEE, per germline. The CDR3 contains 15 residues. J was trimmed by 7 bases and V by 1 base; bases with no gene match: 6. In nucleotides, the CDR3 is TGTGCCAGCAGCTTGCTTAGCGGGAGCGGGAATGAGCAGTTCTTC. Translating gives CASSLLSGSGNEQFF. The whole variable domain, filled in from reference TRBV5-6 and TRBJ2-1, reads DAGVTQSPTHLIKTRGQQVTLRCSPKSGHDTVSWYQQALGQGPQFIFQYYEEEERQRGNFPDRFSGHQFPNYSSELNVNALLLGDSALYLCASSLLSGSGNEQFFGPGTRLTVL.

This clone has only one observation. The chain couples TRBV7-9 to TRBJ1-2, with D possibly matching TRBD1 (6 bases). This CDR3 comprises 13 residues. The germline V and J ends were trimmed by 5 bases and 4 bases, with 11 bases remaining between them. CDR1 is SEHNR and CDR2 is FQNEAQ in the germline V gene (reference sequence). Written as DNA, the CDR3 is TGTGCCAGCAGCCCGGACAGTATCTATGGCTACACCTTC. It yields the protein CASSPDSIYGYTF.

V gene TRBV28 combines with J gene TRBJ1-5; D call uncertain. Per germline, CDR1 MDHEN and CDR2 SYDVKM. The CDR3 is 15 residues long. Trimming removed 3 bases at V and 4 bases at J, with 13 bases between. The CDR3 nucleotides read TGTGCCAGCAGTTTTTACAGTCTCTTAAATCAGCCCCAGCATTTT. Its translation is CASSFYSLLNQPQHF. Full variable domain (remainder filled in from reference TRBV28 and TRBJ1-5): DVKVTQSSRYLVKRTGEKVFLECVQDMDHENMFWYRQDPGLGLRLIYFSYDVKMKEKGDIPEGYSVSREKKERFSLILESASTNQTSMYLCASSFYSLLNQPQHFGDGTRLSIL.

The J gene is TRBJ1-1, the V gene TRBV5-1, with 12 bases fitting TRBD1. The junction had 3 bases not matched to a gene; V was cut back by 3 bases and J by 6 bases. Germline V gene data show CDR1 as SGHRS and CDR2 as YFSETQ. The CDR3 consists of 14 residues. This chain's CDR3 is CASSWGQGAPEAFF. CDR3 DNA sequence: TGCGCCAGCAGCTGGGGACAGGGGGCCCCTGAAGCTTTCTTT.

The CDR3: CASSYVGSTEAFF. DNA of the CDR3: TGTGCCAGCAGTTACGTGGGCAGCACTGAAGCTTTCTTT. V and J are TRBV6-6 and TRBJ1-1; D gene unclear. V dropped 2 bases and J dropped 4 bases, with 8 bases sitting between them. The CDR3 is 13 residues long. Per germline, CDR1 MNHNY and CDR2 SVGAGI (reference sequence).

The J gene is TRBJ1-2, the V gene TRBV27, with D maybe TRBD1 (5 bases). Trimming stripped 3 bases from V and 0 bases from J, with 8 bases between. Looked up from germline, CDR1 is MNHEY and CDR2 is SMNVEV (reference sequence). The CDR3 runs to 14 residues. CDR3 region: CASSFDRANYGYTF. The DNA for the CDR3 is TGTGCCAGCAGTTTTGACAGAGCTAACTATGGCTACACCTTC.

There are a few counts of this clone. J is TRBJ2-2 and V is TRBV5-4, with D possibly being TRBD1 (5 bases). Looked up from germline, CDR1 is SGHNT and CDR2 is YYREEE (reference sequence). V dropped 2 bases and J dropped 1 base, with 9 bases sitting between them. The CDR3 is 15 amino acids. CDR3 coding DNA: TGTGCCAGCAGCTTCACACAGGAGAACACCGGGGAGCTGTTTTTT. The encoded protein is CASSFTQENTGELFF.